This is a list of T cell receptor beta chains from one sample in a study of blood T cell repertoires in COVID-19. The method was immunoSEQ multiplex PCR; TCRdb's version includes in-frame clones alone and lacks a portion of them. This sample yields over 300,000 clones, of which about 90% are seen a single time; around 6.6% belongs to the top ten. Sequenced material: peripheral blood. The receptors come from a man between 18 and 29 years old who had recovered from COVID-19. The CDR3 runs from the conserved cysteine through the conserved F or W. The D gene is left open where the match is weak. Not every row has a clone size; where given, it reads once, few, many or a size class.

>TRBV12-3/TRBV12-4|.|.|TRBJ1-2
CASSPGLAYGYTF
TGTGCCAGCAGTCCTGGACTGGCCTATGGCTACACCTTC
>TRBV21-1|.|.|TRBJ2-5
CASSKGDRDRVSETQYF
TGTGCCAGCAGCAAGGGGGACCGGGACAGGGTTTCAGAGACCCAGTACTTC
>TRBV4-3|.|.|TRBJ1-1
CASSQDTGGLNTEAFF
TGCGCCAGCAGCCAAGATACCGGAGGGTTGAACACTGAAGCTTTCTTT
>TRBV5-1|TRBD2|few|TRBJ2-7
CASSLTSGSYEQYF
TGCGCCAGCAGCTTGACTAGCGGGAGCTACGAGCAGTACTTC
>TRBV25-1|TRBD1|few|TRBJ1-1
CASRNPGQGITEAFF
TGTGCCAGCAGGAACCCGGGACAGGGCATCACTGAAGCTTTCTTT
>TRBV30|.|few|TRBJ2-1
CAWSQGWGKEQFF
TGTGCCTGGAGTCAGGGGTGGGGCAAAGAGCAGTTCTTC
>TRBV19|TRBD1|once|TRBJ2-7
CASSDRGLYEQYF
TGTGCCAGTTCGGACAGGGGGCTATACGAGCAGTACTTC
>TRBV6-5|TRBD1|once|TRBJ2-7
CASSYRDSDYEQYF
TGTGCCAGCAGTTACCGGGACAGTGACTACGAGCAGTACTTC
>TRBV7-9|TRBD1|.|TRBJ2-7
CASSWGTGSYEQYF
TGTGCCAGCAGCTGGGGGACAGGGTCCTACGAGCAGTACTTC
>TRBV2|.|.|TRBJ2-7
CASSDWEARTHYEQYF
TGTGCCAGCAGTGATTGGGAGGCGCGGACCCACTACGAGCAGTACTTC
>TRBV7-9|.|.|TRBJ1-1
CASSGGQNTEAFF
TGTGCCAGCAGCGGGGGACAGAACACTGAAGCTTTCTTT
>TRBV6-1|TRBD2|.|TRBJ2-7
CASSDPRGGDEQYF
TGTGCCAGCAGTGACCCTCGGGGGGGGGACGAGCAGTACTTC
>TRBV5-6|.|.|TRBJ1-1
CASSWSMNTEAFF
TGTGCCAGCAGCTGGAGCATGAACACTGAAGCTTTCTTT
>TRBV7-9|.|.|TRBJ1-6
CASSPSGGSSYNSPLHF
TGTGCCAGCAGCCCCAGCGGGGGCAGCTCCTATAATTCACCCCTCCACTTT
>TRBV11-3|TRBD1|.|TRBJ1-1
CASSPGQGSTEAFF
TGTGCCAGCAGCCCCGGACAGGGGAGCACTGAAGCTTTCTTT
>TRBV27|TRBD1|.|TRBJ2-1
CASRLGDRYSYNEQFF
TGTGCCAGCAGGTTAGGGGACAGATACTCCTACAATGAGCAGTTCTTC
>TRBV19|.|.|TRBJ1-2
CASSPPRGYYGYTF
TGTGCCAGTAGTCCCCCGAGAGGTTACTATGGCTACACCTTC
>TRBV2|TRBD1|once|TRBJ1-2
CARRDRGGLSYGYTF
TGTGCCCGCCGGGACAGGGGAGGACTAAGCTATGGCTACACCTTC